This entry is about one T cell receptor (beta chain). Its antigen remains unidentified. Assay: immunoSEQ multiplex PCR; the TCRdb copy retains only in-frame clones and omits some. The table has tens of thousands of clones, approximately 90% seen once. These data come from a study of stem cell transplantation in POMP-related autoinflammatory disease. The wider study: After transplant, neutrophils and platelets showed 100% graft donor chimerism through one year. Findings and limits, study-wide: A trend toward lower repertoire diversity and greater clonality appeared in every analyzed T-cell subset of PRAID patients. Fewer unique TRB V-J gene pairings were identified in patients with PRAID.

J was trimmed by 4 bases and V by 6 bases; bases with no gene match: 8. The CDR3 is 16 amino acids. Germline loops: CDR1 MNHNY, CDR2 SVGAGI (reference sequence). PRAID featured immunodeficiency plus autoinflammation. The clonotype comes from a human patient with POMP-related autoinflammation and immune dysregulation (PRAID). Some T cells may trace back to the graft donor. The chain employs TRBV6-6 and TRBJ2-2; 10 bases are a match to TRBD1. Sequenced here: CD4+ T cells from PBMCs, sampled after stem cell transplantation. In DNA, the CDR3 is TGTGCCAGCAGGAATACCGACAGGGGGCTCACCGGGGAGCTGTTTTTT. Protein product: CASRNTDRGLTGELFF.